The present T cell receptor (beta chain) was sequenced within a study of blood T cell repertoires in COVID-19. Whole-study context: PBMCs, B-cell-depleted T cells, or T cells provided the cDNA or gDNA that made up the material.

The study recruited people aged roughly 18 to 100 years across approximately 25 US areas. The V gene lost 7 bases and the J gene lost 0 bases, with 10 bases spanning the gap. Germline CDR1 reads LNHNV; CDR2 reads YYDKDF (reference sequence). The CDR3 runs to 14 residues. Profiling relied on immunoSEQ multiplex PCR, and the TCRdb table lists in-frame clones only, not all of them. The sample holds approximately 390,000 clones, more than 75% seen once. J is TRBJ1-3 and V is TRBV15; no reliable D call. The TCR comes from a woman aged 50 to 60 who had recovered from COVID-19. Sequences were obtained from PBMCs or T cells enriched from blood (not recorded which). For the CDR3, the DNA is TGTGCCACCACTGACGGGAACTCTGGAAACACCATATATTTT. Translation: CATTDGNSGNTIYF. The full variable domain, with the rest looked up from reference TRBV15 and TRBJ1-3, is DAMVIQNPRYQVTQFGKPVTLSCSQTLNHNVMYWYQQKSSQAPKLLFHYYDKDFNNEADTPDNFQSRRPNTSFCFLDIRSPGLGDTAMYLCATTDGNSGNTIYFGEGSWLTVV.